This T cell receptor beta chain was obtained from a study of immune evolution from preneoplasia to lung adenocarcinoma. The CDR3 consists of 11 residues. Germline values: CDR1 SGHAT, CDR2 FQNNGV. The V end was cut by 5 bases, the J end by 5 bases, with 6 bases between. The protocol was immunoSEQ multiplex PCR, while the TCRdb copy is restricted to in-frame clones and leaves out a portion. Here the sample spans some 9,800 clones, around 90% being singletons. The sequence derives from a person between 65 and 79 years old with invasive lung adenocarcinoma. Some clones in this sample may be carry-over from other donors' samples. Input material: FFPE invasive lung adenocarcinoma tissue. The chain carries TRBV11-2 and TRBJ1-2; D remains ambiguous. DNA for the CDR3: TGTGCCAGCAGCAGAGTTTATGGCTACACCTTC. It yields the protein CASSRVYGYTF.